The present T cell receptor (beta chain) was sequenced within a study of T cells in Graves' hyperthyroidism and ophthalmopathy. Germline assignment: CDR1 MNHNS and CDR2 SASEGT. Trimming cost V 7 bases and J 4 bases, with 13 bases left between them. The length of the CDR3 is 14 residues. This clonotype was recorded at least ten times. Researchers took RNA transcripts and amplified the TCR beta CDR3 regions from them. First-round RT-PCR targeting the TCR CDR3 was performed with the HTBI primer set. TCRdb reprocessed the multiplex PCR reads via MiXCR and lists one record per CDR3 protein. The sample has roughly 300,000 distinct CDR3 sequences, around 20% seen once.

The chain links TRBV6-1 to TRBJ2-2, with D hard to call. The sequenced sample was blood. The TCR comes from a woman between 50 and 59 years old with Graves' hyperthyroidism. The CDR3 spells CASIPGGSTGELFF. CDR3 nucleotides: TGTGCCAGCATTCCGGGTGGTTCCACCGGGGAGCTGTTTTTT.